This T cell receptor (beta chain) appears in the sequencing data of a study of T cell responses to AZD1222 COVID-19 vaccine. Study-level results: Scientists sampled the repertoires only once the peak T cell response had passed. Rises in breadth and depth of Spike-specific TCRs came after two AZD1222 doses. There were mostly white British donors and more females than males, and clonal diversity was possibly underestimated. Nearly half of unique spike-specific TCRs reportedly avoided B.1.351 and B.1.1.7 mutated regions.

Concerning this clone itself: Its antigen is as yet unknown.

The repertoire was sequenced with immunoSEQ multiplex PCR; TCRdb's copy has only in-frame clones and lacks some. The data contain 95,000 to 150,000 clones, around 89% of them seen just once; the ten biggest clones take up approximately 12%. Germline CDR1 reads MNHEY; CDR2 reads SVGAGI. The CDR3 spans 15 residues. The V and J ends lost 5 bases and 6 bases respectively, with 17 bases between them. This sample comprised peripheral blood, obtained on day 0 of MenACWY control vaccination. The V and J genes are TRBV6-5 and TRBJ2-1; no clear D. This TCR was sampled from an adult in good health. CDR3 sequence (DNA): TGTGCCAGCAGTCCATCGTCCCTCCTCTTCAATGAGCAGTTCTTC. This translates into CASSPSSLLFNEQFF.